The 28 T cell receptor beta chains in this list originate from one sample, sequenced in a study of PD-L1 blockade in urothelial cancer. Profiling relied on immunoSEQ multiplex PCR, and the TCRdb table lists in-frame clones only, not all of them. Among approximately 100,000 clones, around 85% were seen once, and the ten largest hold 2.4%. The sample here was PBMCs, taken around atezolizumab (anti-PD-L1) treatment. The receptors come from a man aged 50-59 years with urothelial cancer.

J is TRBJ1-1 and V is TRBV2; no definite D call. Germline V lookup: CDR1 SNHLY, CDR2 FYNNEI. CDR3 length: 13 amino acids. V lost 4 bases to trimming and J lost 3 bases, with 9 bases between them. As DNA, the CDR3 is TGTGCCAGCAGTGTGGCAATTGACACTGAAGCTTTCTTT. The encoded protein is CASSVAIDTEAFF. The full variable domain, in which reference TRBV2 and TRBJ1-1 provide the parts outside the CDR3, is EPEVTQTPSHQVTQMGQEVILRCVPISNHLYFYWYRQILGQKVEFLVSFYNNEISEKSEIFDDQFSVERPDGSNFTLKIRSTKLEDSAMYFCASSVAIDTEAFFGQGTRLTVV.

V usage is TRBV4-2 and J usage is TRBJ2-7; 12 nucleotides line up with TRBD2. This CDR3 has 20 residues. Per the germline V gene, CDR1 is LGHNA and CDR2 is YNFKEQ. The V gene end was trimmed by 4 bases and the J gene end by 2 bases; junction bases not matched to a gene: 18. The CDR3 region is CASSRGLRLAGAAVPYEQYF. Here the CDR3 DNA reads TGTGCCAGCAGCCGGGGCTTAAGACTAGCGGGAGCCGCGGTCCCCTACGAGCAGTACTTC.

J is TRBJ2-3 and V is TRBV28, with TRBD2 matching over 12 bases. The V segment lost 3 bases and the J segment 0 bases; nucleotides outside the gene matches: 10. Germline V gene sequence: CDR1 MDHEN, CDR2 SYDVKM. The CDR3 totals 19 residues. The CDR3 reads CASSFLASGRVSSTDTQYF. In DNA, the CDR3 is TGTGCCAGCAGTTTTCTCGCTAGCGGGAGGGTTTCTAGCACAGATACGCAGTATTTT.

The genes are TRBV4-1 and TRBJ2-7; TRBD1 matches 9 bases. The CDR3 runs 14 residues. CDR1 is MGHRA and CDR2 is YSYEKL in the germline V gene. Losses at the gene ends were 1 base for V and 3 bases for J; bases not matched to a gene: 1. CDR3 amino acids: CASSQAGQGYEQYF. The CDR3 DNA is TGCGCCAGCAGCCAAGCGGGACAGGGCTACGAGCAGTACTTC.

The J gene is TRBJ2-2, the V gene TRBV30; 13 bases are a match to TRBD2. J was trimmed by 7 bases and V by 5 bases; bases with no gene match: 10. The CDR3 loop spans 16 amino acids. CDR1 and CDR2 (germline): GTSNPN, SVGIG (reference sequence). The CDR3 spells CAWYTGLAGPLGELFF. The CDR3 coding sequence is TGTGCCTGGTATACGGGACTAGCGGGACCACTCGGGGAGCTGTTTTTT.

This chain links TRBV28 with TRBJ2-1; 10 bases fit TRBD2. The CDR3 runs to 15 residues. V gave up 5 bases and J gave up 5 bases; unmatched junction bases: 6. Germline V gives CDR1 MDHEN, CDR2 SYDVKM. The DNA of the CDR3 is TGTGCCAGCAGTCCTGAGGGACTAGCGCACAATGAGCAGTTCTTC. Protein: CASSPEGLAHNEQFF.

This clone was seen ten or more times. The CDR3 reads CASSHLAGGGNEQFF. CDR3 nucleotides: TGTGCCAGCAGCCATCTAGCGGGAGGTGGGAATGAGCAGTTCTTC. The chain links TRBV14 to TRBJ2-1, with TRBD2 matching 11 bases. Germline lookup yields CDR1 SGHDN and CDR2 FVKESK. After removal of 3 bases from V and 7 bases from J, the junction contained 5 bases not matched to a gene. The length of the CDR3 is 15 residues.

CDR3 in amino acids: CASSASGGQGVYGYTF. Here the CDR3 DNA reads TGTGCCAGCAGCGCCTCCGGGGGACAGGGTGTGTATGGCTACACCTTC. V gene TRBV9 combines with J gene TRBJ1-2; 9 nucleotides match TRBD1. The germline V gene has CDR1 SGDLS and CDR2 YYNGEE. The trim removed 3 bases at V and 5 bases at J, leaving 11 bases unmatched. CDR3 size: 16 residues.

This clone occurred a few times. V and J are TRBV19 and TRBJ1-2, with 9 bases fitting TRBD1. CDR1 LNHDA and CDR2 SQIVND come from the germline V gene (reference sequence). The CDR3 spans 13 residues. After removal of 5 bases from V and 4 bases from J, the junction contained 2 bases not matched to a gene. CDR3 DNA: TGTGCCAGTAGTCTGACAGGGGGCTATGGCTACACCTTC. This translates into CASSLTGGYGYTF. The full variable domain, completed using reference TRBV19 and TRBJ1-2, is DGGITQSPKYLFRKEGQNVTLSCEQNLNHDAMYWYRQDPGQGLRLIYYSQIVNDFQKGDIAEGYSVSREKKESFPLTVTSAQKNPTAFYLCASSLTGGYGYTFGSGTRLTVV.

This clone occurred a few times. The rearrangement uses TRBV5-1 and TRBJ1-1; D not resolved. Germline-derived CDR1 and CDR2 are SGHRS and YFSETQ. The V end was cut by 5 bases, the J end by 4 bases, with 18 bases between. The CDR3 covers 15 residues. Here the CDR3 DNA reads TGCGCCAGCAGAGAAGGTCTGGCGGTTGGCACTGAAGCTTTCTTT. This sequence encodes CASREGLAVGTEAFF.

This rearrangement joins TRBV18 to TRBJ2-1; 10 nucleotides align to TRBD2. This CDR3 comprises 17 residues. After removal of 4 bases from V and 4 bases from J, the junction contained 10 bases not matched to a gene. CDR1 and CDR2 (germline): KGHSH, LQKENI. The chain's CDR3 is CASSRAPSGSLYNEQFF. The CDR3 DNA sequence: TGTGCCAGCTCACGAGCTCCTAGCGGGAGTCTGTACAATGAGCAGTTCTTC. Full variable domain (outside the CDR3, taken from reference TRBV18 and TRBJ2-1): NAGVMQNPRHLVRRRGQEARLRCSPMKGHSHVYWYRQLPEEGLKFMVYLQKENIIDESGMPKERFSAEFPKEGPSILRIQQVVRGDSAAYFCASSRAPSGSLYNEQFFGPGTRLTVL.

The rearrangement joins TRBV15 to TRBJ1-1; TRBD1 might be the D (6 bases). The CDR3 is made up of 15 amino acids. Trimming removed 0 bases at V and 4 bases at J, with 12 bases between. Germline CDR1 reads LNHNV; CDR2 reads YYDKDF (reference sequence). CDR3 in DNA: TGTGCCACCAGCAGAGACCGGGGGGCTTCCACTGAAGCTTTCTTT. Its protein is CATSRDRGASTEAFF. The variable domain in full, with the rest retrieved from reference TRBV15 and TRBJ1-1, is DAMVIQNPRYQVTQFGKPVTLSCSQTLNHNVMYWYQQKSSQAPKLLFHYYDKDFNNEADTPDNFQSRRPNTSFCFLDIRSPGLGDTAMYLCATSRDRGASTEAFFGQGTRLTVV.

CDR3 region: CASIQKGQGPYGYTF. CDR3 nucleotides: TGTGCCAGTATTCAGAAGGGACAGGGACCCTATGGCTACACCTTC. The chain couples TRBV19 to TRBJ1-2, with 9 bases matching TRBD1. The junction had 10 bases not matched to a gene; V was cut back by 7 bases and J by 4 bases. In germline, CDR1 is LNHDA, CDR2 SQIVND (reference sequence). This CDR3 spans 15 amino acids.

This clone was recorded only once. The chain links TRBV9 to TRBJ2-5; 9 bases line up with TRBD1. Germline lookup yields CDR1 SGDLS and CDR2 YYNGEE. The CDR3 length is 16 residues. Trimming removed 0 bases from V and 1 base from J; junction bases left unmatched: 4. The CDR3 region has the DNA TGTGCCAGCAGCGTAGCTGGGGACAGGGTCCAAGAGACCCAGTACTTC. Translated, it gives CASSVAGDRVQETQYF.

The genes are TRBV5-1 and TRBJ2-3; TRBD2 matches 9 bases. The CDR3 spans 15 residues. Trimming removed 4 bases from V and 2 bases from J; junction bases left unmatched: 5. Germline CDR1 reads SGHRS; CDR2 reads YFSETQ. The CDR3 loop reads CASSRIAGATDTQYF. The CDR3 DNA sequence: TGCGCCAGCAGCAGGATAGCGGGAGCCACAGATACGCAGTATTTT.

The chain has TRBV19 and TRBJ1-5, with 8 positions matching TRBD1. The CDR3 consists of 18 residues. CDR1 is LNHDA and CDR2 is SQIVND in the germline V gene (reference sequence). V was pared by 0 bases and J by 0 bases, with 7 bases of the junction left unmatched. The CDR3, as DNA: TGTGCCAGTAGTATAGATCGGGGACAGGTTAATAGCAATCAGCCCCAGCATTTT. It yields the protein CASSIDRGQVNSNQPQHF.

This rearrangement joins TRBV18 to TRBJ2-7; no clear D gene. Germline assignment: CDR1 KGHSH and CDR2 LQKENI. The germline V and J ends were trimmed by 2 bases and 3 bases, with 11 bases remaining between them. This CDR3 spans 14 amino acids. The CDR3 here is CASSPSRENYEQYF. CDR3 bases: TGTGCCAGCTCACCATCTCGAGAGAACTACGAGCAGTACTTC.

This chain links TRBV10-3 with TRBJ2-3; the match to TRBD2 covers 12 bases. CDR3 size: 16 residues. Germline CDR1 is ENHRY and CDR2 is SYGVKD. Germline trimming cut 5 bases from V and 1 base from J; bases unmatched to any gene: 4. CDR3 in DNA: TGTGCCATCAGTTCGACTAGCGGGAGAGGCACAGATACGCAGTATTTT. Translation: CAISSTSGRGTDTQYF.

The chain has TRBV11-2 and TRBJ2-7, with 12 bases aligning to TRBD2. Germline assignment: CDR1 SGHAT and CDR2 FQNNGV. The V gene end was trimmed by 5 bases and the J gene end by 6 bases; junction bases not matched to a gene: 11. The CDR3 spans 16 residues. The CDR3 here is CASSDRLAGDLGEQYF. The CDR3 DNA reads as TGTGCCAGCAGCGATAGACTAGCGGGAGACCTTGGCGAGCAGTACTTC. Filled out from reference TRBV11-2 and TRBJ2-7, the complete variable domain reads EAGVAQSPRYKIIEKRQSVAFWCNPISGHATLYWYQQILGQGPKLLIQFQNNGVVDDSQLPKDRFSAERLKGVDSTLKIQPAKLEDSAVYLCASSDRLAGDLGEQYFGPGTRLTVT.

The gene calls are TRBV19 and TRBJ1-5; D not certain. V shed 1 base and J shed 4 bases, with 8 bases lying between them. The CDR3 loop spans 14 amino acids. Per germline, CDR1 LNHDA and CDR2 SQIVND (reference sequence). The CDR3 DNA is TGTGCCAGTAGTATAGGGTTCGGGAATCAGCCCCAGCATTTT. Translated: CASSIGFGNQPQHF.

The table lists this clone with a count of one. The chain combines TRBV7-2 with TRBJ2-7; 10 bases agree with TRBD2. The germline CDR1 and CDR2 sequences are SGHTA and FQGNSA. V shed 1 base and J 1 base; nucleotides not matched to a gene: 7. This CDR3 spans 17 amino acids. The CDR3 coding sequence is TGTGCCAGCAGCTTAGGACGGGCTAGCGGGAGTTCCTACGAGCAGTACTTC. It encodes CASSLGRASGSSYEQYF.

The chain couples TRBV19 to TRBJ2-4; 9 bases are shared with TRBD1. This CDR3 comprises 14 residues. Germline V gives CDR1 LNHDA, CDR2 SQIVND (reference sequence). V dropped 5 bases and J dropped 4; count of bases not matched to a gene: 3. CDR3 in amino acids: CASSGGQGKNIQYF. CDR3 sequence (DNA): TGTGCCAGTAGTGGTGGACAGGGGAAAAACATTCAGTACTTC.

The J gene is TRBJ2-4, the V gene TRBV15; a weak D match, TRBD2 (5 bases). The CDR3 spans 17 residues. Trimming pared 1 base from V and 5 bases from J, leaving 18 bases between. Germline V gene lookup returns CDR1 LNHNV and CDR2 YYDKDF (reference sequence). DNA of the CDR3: TGTGCCACCAGCAGAGTCACCACCGGGGTGGGAGAAAACATTCAGTACTTC. Protein: CATSRVTTGVGENIQYF.

The CDR3 sequence is CASSPWRGEQYF. Here the CDR3 DNA reads TGTGCCAGCAGCCCTTGGAGGGGTGAGCAGTACTTC. The chain has TRBV7-9 and TRBJ2-7, with D perhaps TRBD2 (6 bases). The CDR3 is 12 amino acids. Germline-derived CDR1 and CDR2 are SEHNR and FQNEAQ (reference sequence). With 5 bases removed from V and 7 bases from J, the gap between germline ends came to 12 bases. Filled out from reference TRBV7-9 and TRBJ2-7, the complete variable domain reads DTGVSQNPRHKITKRGQNVTFRCDPISEHNRLYWYRQTLGQGPEFLTYFQNEAQLEKSRLLSDRFSAERPKGSFSTLEIQRTEQGDSAMYLCASSPWRGEQYFGPGTRLTVT.

The rearrangement joins TRBV5-4 to TRBJ2-1, with 12 nucleotides matching TRBD2. CDR1 is SGHNT, CDR2 YYREEE, per germline (reference sequence). V lost 4 bases and J lost 2; bases outside the gene matches: 1. The CDR3 runs to 15 residues. As DNA, the CDR3 is TGTGCCAGCAGCCCTAGCGGGAGGGCCTACAATGAGCAGTTCTTC. This sequence encodes CASSPSGRAYNEQFF. The full variable domain, completed using reference TRBV5-4 and TRBJ2-1, is ETGVTQSPTHLIKTRGQQVTLRCSSQSGHNTVSWYQQALGQGPQFIFQYYREEENGRGNFPPRFSGLQFPNYSSELNVNALELDDSALYLCASSPSGRAYNEQFFGPGTRLTVL.

The chain couples TRBV18 to TRBJ2-7; 9 bases are shared with TRBD1. There are 15 residues in the CDR3. Germline CDR1 and CDR2: KGHSH and LQKENI. J gave up 6 bases and V 5 bases, and 11 bases lay outside the gene matches. DNA for the CDR3: TGTGCCAGCTCAGGGGCGGGACAGGGATCGGGCGAGCAGTACTTC. Encoded protein: CASSGAGQGSGEQYF.

This rearrangement joins TRBV5-1 to TRBJ2-1, with D perhaps matching TRBD1 (5 bases). The V end was cut by 0 bases, the J end by 8 bases, with 9 bases between. Looked up from germline, CDR1 is SGHRS and CDR2 is YFSETQ. The CDR3 has 13 amino acids. The CDR3 loop is CASSLVRDDEQFF. DNA for the CDR3: TGCGCCAGCAGCTTGGTCAGGGATGATGAGCAGTTCTTC.

V gene TRBV6-5 combines with J gene TRBJ2-3, with 9 bases that match TRBD2. Looked up from germline, CDR1 is MNHEY and CDR2 is SVGAGI. J was trimmed by 6 bases and V by 3 bases; bases with no gene match: 7. The CDR3 is made up of 15 amino acids. The CDR3 DNA reads as TGTGCCAGCAGTTATGACGGCGGGAGGGGGGATACGCAGTATTTT. This codes for CASSYDGGRGDTQYF.